The source of this T cell receptor beta chain is a study of cytomegalovirus exposure and HLA in healthy donors. Study findings and constraints: Common viral pathogens seemed to be connected with several of the most significant clusters, according to a later analysis. In an earlier analysis, about 87% or about 30%: the productive usage of most TCR beta V segments. With later analysis, a missense DCLRE1C variant became linked to TCR beta V- and J-gene trimming. Cytomegalovirus status was reportedly diagnosed by the classifier with high specificity and sensitivity.

Of note for this clone: What it recognizes is unknown.

Trimming took off 8 bases at V and 9 bases at J, with 14 bases between the two ends. Germline CDR1 reads SNHLY; CDR2 reads FYNNEI. This CDR3 is 13 amino acids long. The PCR ran on 60 Vbeta and 13 Jbeta primers. This table comes from immunoSEQ multiplex PCR, and its TCRdb copy is limited to in-frame clones, with some not included. The table for this sample gives over 45,000 clones. The sequence was obtained from a woman between 18 and 30 years old in good health and CMV-seronegative. The chain employs TRBV2 and TRBJ1-6; D might be TRBD1 (5 bases). Sequencing was carried out using PBMCs. The CDR3 nucleotides read TGTGCCAGCGAGAGGGGAGGGTTTTCACCCCTCCACTTT. The encoded protein is CASERGGFSPLHF.